This T cell receptor beta chain is from a study of regulatory T cells in long-lasting Graves disease. General observations from the study: The persistent group shared fewer than 3,500 public clonotypes, more than the 966 shared by new patients. Persistent disease preferred TRBV28, TRBJ1-2 and TRBJ2-5; new disease, TRBV20-1 and TRBJ2-1. Those with persistent Graves' had less TCR diversity than newly diagnosed patients.

The CDR3 is 16 residues long. V trimming: 0 bases; J trimming: 0 bases; junction bases outside the gene matches: 3. The germline V gene has CDR1 SGHRS and CDR2 YFSETQ. As for this clonotype: Its antigen remains unidentified.

The time point: persistent/refractory GD, antithyroid drugs over 5 years with positive TRAb. Researchers made the TCR library from RNA that was extracted from PBMCs. Nine milliliters of peripheral blood were drawn into EDTA tubes. Both iRepertoire HTBI primers and Arm-PCR of CDR3 regions were used to build the TCR beta libraries. TCRdb recomputed calls from the multiplex PCR reads with MiXCR, one row per CDR3 protein. In the table there are some 340,000 distinct CDR3 sequences, roughly 24% of which are singletons. This chain links TRBV5-1 with TRBJ2-7; the match to TRBD2 covers 10 bases. The source was peripheral blood mononuclear cells (PBMCs), collected when the disease was refractory, from a patient treated with antithyroid drugs. This clonotype originated in a woman between 40 and 50 years old with Graves disease. CDR3 coding DNA: TGCGCCAGCAGCTTGGTAACTAGCGGGATCTCCTACGAGCAGTACTTC. The encoded protein is CASSLVTSGISYEQYF.